The 2 T cell receptor beta chains reported below all come from one sample, sequenced in a study of cytomegalovirus exposure and HLA in healthy donors. PCR involved 60 Vbeta and 13 Jbeta primers. Method: immunoSEQ multiplex PCR; TCRdb's copy keeps in-frame clones and lacks some. The sample has more than 110,000 clones, 70% seen once. Sequencing was carried out using PBMCs. These receptors were obtained from a woman aged 55-75 years in good health and CMV-seropositive.

The chain is built from TRBV19 and TRBJ2-5, with D possibly matching TRBD1 (6 bases). The CDR3 runs to 14 residues. The V end lost 9 bases, the J end lost 0 bases, and 14 bases lay between the germline ends. Germline lookup yields CDR1 LNHDA and CDR2 SQIVND (reference sequence). CDR3 amino acids: CARTGRPDQETQYF. CDR3 coding DNA: TGTGCCAGAACAGGGAGACCGGACCAAGAGACCCAGTACTTC.

The V gene is TRBV6-1, the J gene TRBJ1-5; 8 positions agree with TRBD1. The CDR3 extends over 14 amino acids. Germline CDR1 MNHNS, CDR2 SASEGT. Trimming cost V 2 bases and J 9 bases; bases outside gene matches: 6. The DNA of the CDR3 is TGTGCCAGCAGTGAAACCGGACAGGGCAGGCCCCAGCATTTT. It is translated as CASSETGQGRPQHF.